This record looks at one T cell receptor beta chain sequence and its context. The antigen is not known. Measured with immunoSEQ multiplex PCR; TCRdb has only the in-frame clones, and not every one. The data contain 95,000 to 150,000 clones, about 90% of them singletons. The sample originates from a study of T cell responses to AZD1222 COVID-19 vaccine. Study-level findings and limits: Targeting of unmutated variant regions was reportedly seen in nearly half of spike-specific TCRs. Spike-spanning, vaccine-associated CD4 TCRs were dominant at 160-218 and 743-854.

This receptor was obtained from an adult in good health. Sequences were derived from peripheral blood, sampled on day 0 of MenACWY control vaccination.

The CDR3 region is CSASGISSYEQYF. CDR3 coding DNA: TGCAGCGCTAGCGGAATTAGCTCCTACGAGCAGTACTTC. The chain has TRBV29-1 and TRBJ2-7, with 7 bases that match TRBD2. The junction had 6 bases not matched to a gene; V was cut back by 7 bases and J by 0 bases. This CDR3 has 13 amino acids. CDR1 SQVTM and CDR2 ANQGSEA come from the germline V gene.